This TCR beta chain comes out of a study of PD-1 blockade in classical Hodgkin lymphoma. The table came from immunoSEQ multiplex PCR; TCRdb's copy has only in-frame clones and leaves some out. The data show approximately 96,000 clones, just over 90% seen once. This clone appeared a few times. Its antigen remains unidentified. Time point denoted: cycle 4 day 1 (C4D1), after less than 7 weeks of nivolumab. Brentuximab vedotin exposure varied among the patients, all of whom had relapsed after autologous stem cell transplantation. Whole-study results and caveats: Newly diagnosed patients were reported to exhibit reduced baseline TCR diversity relative to healthy donors. Later analyses included only patients treated at least 1 year post-ASCT. Nothing has yet pinned down what causes the repertoire differences, possibly disease activity or prior therapy.

The TCR originated in a human donor with classical Hodgkin lymphoma. Sample: peripheral blood mononuclear cells (PBMCs), taken before the fourth cycle of nivolumab.

CDR3 nucleotides: TGTGCCAGCAGCTTGGCCCGTGGGGTAGGTACTGAAGCTTTCTTT. Amino acid sequence: CASSLARGVGTEAFF. The chain uses TRBV5-6 and TRBJ1-1; D remains ambiguous. V dropped 0 bases and J dropped 5 bases, with 14 bases sitting between them. CDR3 size: 15 residues. In germline, CDR1 is SGHDT, CDR2 YYEEEE.